These 5 T cell receptor beta chains came from one sample sequenced in a study of cytomegalovirus exposure and HLA in healthy donors. PCR involved 60 Vbeta and 13 Jbeta primers. TCRdb keeps only in-frame clones here, not all; method: immunoSEQ multiplex PCR. The sample shows around 150,000 clones, around 80% of them seen only once. What was sequenced was PBMCs. These receptors all come from a man aged 25-40 years in good health and CMV-seronegative.

CDR3 DNA: TGCGCCAGCAGCACGGGCGTCGGGAGGACGCAGTATTTT. Translated, it gives CASSTGVGRTQYF. The rearrangement uses TRBV5-1 and TRBJ2-3; 7 positions match TRBD2. The CDR3 is made up of 13 amino acids. CDR1 and CDR2 from the germline V gene are SGHRS and YFSETQ. Trimming cost V 4 bases and J 9 bases; bases outside gene matches: 8. The whole variable domain, remainder taken from reference TRBV5-1 and TRBJ2-3, is KAGVTQTPRYLIKTRGQQVTLSCSPISGHRSVSWYQQTPGQGLQFLFEYFSETQRNKGNFPGRFSGRQFSNSRSEMNVSTLELGDSALYLCASSTGVGRTQYFGPGTRLTVL.

CDR3 nucleotide sequence: TGTGCCAGCAGTCTCCCGTTCCGGGACAGGGCCATAAGCTACACCTTC. It encodes CASSLPFRDRAISYTF. V and J are TRBV28 and TRBJ1-2, with 9 positions matching TRBD1. The CDR3 totals 16 residues. Germline assignment: CDR1 MDHEN and CDR2 SYDVKM. After removal of 5 bases from V and 9 bases from J, the junction contained 16 bases not matched to a gene.

The chain couples TRBV7-3 to TRBJ2-7; the match to TRBD1 covers 8 bases. The V segment lost 2 bases and the J segment 5 bases; nucleotides outside the gene matches: 11. This CDR3 is 16 amino acids long. Germline lookup yields CDR1 SGHTA and CDR2 FQGTGA. CDR3 sequence (DNA): TGTGCCAGCAGCTTAGGCCCCCTGCAGGGGGCCAACGAGCAGTACTTC. Translating gives CASSLGPLQGANEQYF.

Comments on this clone: Germline and junction disagree at one end, which may indicate a read error. The chain is built from TRBV7-9 and TRBJ2-2; 12 nucleotides agree with TRBD2. Germline V CDR1 and CDR2: SEHNR, FQNEAQ (reference sequence). CDR3 length equals 19 residues. The CDR3: CSSSRTSGAVPANTGELFF. The CDR3 coding sequence is TGTTCCAGCAGCCGGACTAGCGGGGCCGTCCCCGCGAACACCGGGGAGCTGTTTTTT.

Here the CDR3 reads CASTSRAGWTNEQFF. CDR3 nucleotides: TGTGCCAGCACCTCTCGAGCGGGGTGGACCAATGAGCAGTTCTTC. The genes are TRBV6-1 and TRBJ2-1; the match to TRBD2 covers 7 bases. The CDR3 has 15 amino acids. Germline trimming cut 7 bases from V and 6 bases from J; bases unmatched to any gene: 12. Per the germline V gene, CDR1 is MNHNS and CDR2 is SASEGT.